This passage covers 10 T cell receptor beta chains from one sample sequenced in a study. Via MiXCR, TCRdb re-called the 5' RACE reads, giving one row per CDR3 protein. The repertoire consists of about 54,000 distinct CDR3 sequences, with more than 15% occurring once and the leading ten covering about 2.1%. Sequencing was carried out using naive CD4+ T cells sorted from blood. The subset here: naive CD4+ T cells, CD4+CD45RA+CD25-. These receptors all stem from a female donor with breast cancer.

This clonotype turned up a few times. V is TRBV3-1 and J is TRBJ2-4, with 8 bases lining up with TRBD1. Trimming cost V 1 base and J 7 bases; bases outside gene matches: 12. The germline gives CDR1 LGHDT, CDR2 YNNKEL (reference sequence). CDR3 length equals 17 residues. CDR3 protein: CASSQGYRGEEYNIQYF. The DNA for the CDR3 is TGTGCCAGCAGCCAAGGCTACAGGGGGGAGGAATATAACATTCAGTACTTC. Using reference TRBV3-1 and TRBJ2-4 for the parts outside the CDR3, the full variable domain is DTAVSQTPKYLVTQMGNDKSIKCEQNLGHDTMYWYKQDSKKFLKIMFSYNNKELIINETVPNRFSPKSPDKAHLNLHINSLELGDSAVYFCASSQGYRGEEYNIQYFGAGTRLSVL.

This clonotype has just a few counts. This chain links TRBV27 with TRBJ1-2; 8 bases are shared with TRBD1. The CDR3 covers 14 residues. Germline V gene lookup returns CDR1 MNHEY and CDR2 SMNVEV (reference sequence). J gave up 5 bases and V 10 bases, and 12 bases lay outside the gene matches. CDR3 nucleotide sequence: TGTGCCAACAGCTCTCCCACAGGGGGTTATGGCTACACCTTC. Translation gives CANSSPTGGYGYTF.

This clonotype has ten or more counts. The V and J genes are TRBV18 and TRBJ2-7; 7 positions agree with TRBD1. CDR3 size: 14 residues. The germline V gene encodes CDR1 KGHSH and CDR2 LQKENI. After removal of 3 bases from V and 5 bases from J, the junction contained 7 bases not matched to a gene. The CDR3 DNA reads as TGTGCCAGCTCACCGACAGGGATCGGGGACGAGCAGTACTTC. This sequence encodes CASSPTGIGDEQYF.

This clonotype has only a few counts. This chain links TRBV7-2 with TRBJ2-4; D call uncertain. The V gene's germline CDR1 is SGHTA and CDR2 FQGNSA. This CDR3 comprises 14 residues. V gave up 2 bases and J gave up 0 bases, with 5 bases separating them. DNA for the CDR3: TGTGCCAGCAGCTTAACGTTAGCCAAAAACATTCAGTACTTC. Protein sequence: CASSLTLAKNIQYF. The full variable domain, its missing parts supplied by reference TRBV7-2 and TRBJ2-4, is GAGVSQSPSNKVTEKGKDVELRCDPISGHTALYWYRQSLGQGLEFLIYFQGNSAPDKSGLPSDRFSAERTGGSVSTLTIQRTQQEDSAVYLCASSLTLAKNIQYFGAGTRLSVL.

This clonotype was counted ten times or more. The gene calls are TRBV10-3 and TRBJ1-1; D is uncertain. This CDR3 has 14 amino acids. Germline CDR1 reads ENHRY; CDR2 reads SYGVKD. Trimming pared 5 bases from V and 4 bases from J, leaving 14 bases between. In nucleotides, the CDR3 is TGTGCCATCAGTACCGGGGTCGCCGGCACTGAAGCTTTCTTT. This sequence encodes CAISTGVAGTEAFF.

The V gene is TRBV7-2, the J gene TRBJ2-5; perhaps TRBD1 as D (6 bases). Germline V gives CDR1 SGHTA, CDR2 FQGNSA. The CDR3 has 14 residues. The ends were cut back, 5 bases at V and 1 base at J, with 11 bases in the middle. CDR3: CASSVQGPQETQYF. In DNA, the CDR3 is TGTGCCAGCAGCGTACAGGGACCCCAAGAGACCCAGTACTTC. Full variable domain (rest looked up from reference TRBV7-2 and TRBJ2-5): GAGVSQSPSNKVTEKGKDVELRCDPISGHTALYWYRQSLGQGLEFLIYFQGNSAPDKSGLPSDRFSAERTGGSVSTLTIQRTQQEDSAVYLCASSVQGPQETQYFGPGTRLLVL.

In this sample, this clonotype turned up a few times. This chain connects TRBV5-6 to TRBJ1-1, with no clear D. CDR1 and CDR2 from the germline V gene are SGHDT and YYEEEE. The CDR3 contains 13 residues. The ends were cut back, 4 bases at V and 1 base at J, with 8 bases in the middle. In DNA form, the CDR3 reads TGTGCCAGCAGCCGACTCAGGAACACTGAAGCTTTCTTT. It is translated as CASSRLRNTEAFF.

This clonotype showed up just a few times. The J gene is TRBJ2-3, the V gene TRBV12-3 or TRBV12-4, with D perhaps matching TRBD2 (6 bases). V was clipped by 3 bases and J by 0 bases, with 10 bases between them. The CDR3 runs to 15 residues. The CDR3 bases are TGTGCCAGCAGTTTTGGCGGGGAAAGCACAGATACGCAGTATTTT. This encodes CASSFGGESTDTQYF.

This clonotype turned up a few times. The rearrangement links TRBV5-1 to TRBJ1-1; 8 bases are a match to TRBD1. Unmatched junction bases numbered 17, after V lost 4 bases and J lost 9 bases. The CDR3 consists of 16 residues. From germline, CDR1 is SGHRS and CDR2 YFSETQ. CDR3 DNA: TGCGCCAGCAGCACACAGGGGGGTGCCCTAAAGGGGAAAGCTTTCTTT. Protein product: CASSTQGGALKGKAFF.

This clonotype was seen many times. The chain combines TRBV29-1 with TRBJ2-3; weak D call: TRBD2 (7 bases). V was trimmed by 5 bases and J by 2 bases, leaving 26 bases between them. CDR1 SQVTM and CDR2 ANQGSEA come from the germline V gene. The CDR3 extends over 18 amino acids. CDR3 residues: CSVIKGRGADRNTDTQYF. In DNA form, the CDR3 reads TGCAGCGTTATAAAAGGACGGGGGGCGGACCGAAACACAGATACGCAGTATTTT.